This T cell receptor (beta chain) was sequenced for a study of CD8 T cells in Susac syndrome. Sequencing of TCR beta drew on CD8+ and CD4+ T cells from blood. The multiple sclerosis control group was made up of treatment-naive patients with stable or active relapsing-remitting disease. This CDR3 spans 10 amino acids. Germline loops: CDR1 DFQATT, CDR2 SNEGSKA (reference sequence). V shed 7 bases and J shed 3 bases, with 6 bases lying between them. Reverse transcription of about 0.45 to 1 ug RNA was performed with random hexamers. TCRdb re-derived calls from the immunoSEQ multiplex PCR reads in MiXCR, one entry per CDR3 protein. The sample carries some 190,000 distinct CDR3 sequences, approximately 96% recorded once.

Sequenced: CD4+ T cells from PBMCs. This sequence originates from a human donor with multiple sclerosis. The chain is built from TRBV20-1 and TRBJ1-2; D is unresolved. The CDR3 bases are TGCAGTGGATGGGACTATGGCTACACCTTC. Its translation is CSGWDYGYTF.